These 25 T cell receptor beta chains came from one sample sequenced in a study of cytomegalovirus exposure and HLA in healthy donors (dated by TCRdb to 2015 to 2018). The method was the immunoSEQ multiplex PCR assay. For the multiplex PCR, a mixture combining 60 forward primers for TCR Vbeta segments and 13 reverse primers for TCR Jbeta segments was used. TCRdb's version of the immuneACCESS table is confined to in-frame rearrangements and falls short of the full clone set. An unresolved V gene accounts for under half of the shortfall where checked; the remainder is of unknown origin. The sample contains about 160,000 clones, roughly 80% of them found a single time. The leading ten clones occupy approximately 2.3% of the sample. Sequencing used PBMCs. These receptors were collected from a man aged 50 to 59 in good health and CMV-seropositive.

The gene calls are TRBV6-5 and TRBJ1-5, with a tentative D call TRBD1 (5 bases). This CDR3 has 15 residues. The V end was cut by 5 bases, the J end by 1 base, with 12 bases between. Germline lookup yields CDR1 MNHEY and CDR2 SVGAGI. The CDR3 reads CASSLGGWSNQPQHF. The CDR3 region has the DNA TGTGCCAGCAGTCTGGGGGGATGGAGCAATCAGCCCCAGCATTTT.

The chain links TRBV5-1 to TRBJ2-6; a possible D gene is TRBD2 (7 bases). V dropped 0 bases and J dropped 0 bases, with 10 bases sitting between them. The CDR3 contains 17 residues. CDR1 is SGHRS, CDR2 YFSETQ, per germline. This CDR3 is CASSLGGGPSGANVLTF. The CDR3 DNA follows: TGCGCCAGCAGCTTGGGGGGGGGCCCCTCTGGGGCCAACGTCCTGACTTTC.

In its sample, this clone was seen a few times. The V call is TRBV15, the J call TRBJ1-4; TRBD1 is a possible D gene (5 bases). Per the germline V gene, CDR1 is LNHNV and CDR2 is YYDKDF (reference sequence). This CDR3 has 14 residues. V was pared by 6 bases and J by 2 bases, with 10 bases between. CDR3 residues: CATSQAGTNEKLFF. In nucleotides, the CDR3 is TGTGCCACCAGTCAGGCAGGGACTAATGAAAAACTGTTTTTT.

CDR3 sequence reads: CASSPRQTNTGELFF. In nucleotides, the CDR3 is TGTGCCAGCAGCCCACGACAGACGAACACCGGGGAGCTGTTTTTT. This chain links TRBV7-9 with TRBJ2-2; a weak D match, TRBD1 (5 bases). Germline values: CDR1 SEHNR, CDR2 FQNEAQ (reference sequence). The CDR3 is 15 amino acids. Between the trimmed V and J ends, which lost 5 bases and 0 bases, there was a span of 10 bases.

The rearrangement joins TRBV7-2 to TRBJ2-7, with 7 bases identical to TRBD1. Trimming cost V 5 bases and J 8 bases; bases outside gene matches: 9. Germline lookup yields CDR1 SGHTA and CDR2 FQGNSA. There are 13 residues in the CDR3. The CDR3 loop is CASSNRDSLKQYF. The CDR3 nucleotides read TGTGCCAGCAGCAATCGGGACAGTCTTAAGCAGTACTTC.

This clone was seen a handful of times. The chain couples TRBV6-6 to TRBJ2-5; D is possibly TRBD1 (6 bases). The ends were cut back, 10 bases at V and 3 bases at J, with 15 bases in the middle. The CDR3 has 13 residues. CDR1 and CDR2 from the germline V gene are MNHNY and SVGAGI (reference sequence). CDR3 protein: CAIAKGEKETQYF. Written as DNA, the CDR3 is TGTGCCATTGCGAAGGGGGAAAAAGAGACCCAGTACTTC.

The chain has TRBV6-1 and TRBJ1-3, with D hard to call. Trimming took off 0 bases at V and 3 bases at J, with 6 bases between the two ends. Germline V gene data show CDR1 as MNHNS and CDR2 as SASEGT. CDR3 length: 14 amino acids. The CDR3, as DNA: TGTGCCAGCAGTGAAGCGCCAGGTGGAAACACCATATATTTT. It codes for CASSEAPGGNTIYF.

This chain uses TRBV10-3 with TRBJ2-7; 14 bases are a match to TRBD2. CDR1 and CDR2 from the germline V gene are ENHRY and SYGVKD. The CDR3 has 18 residues. The V segment lost 6 bases and the J segment 1 base; nucleotides outside the gene matches: 11. CDR3 region: CAISPGTSGGVKSYEQYF. The DNA of the CDR3 is TGTGCCATCAGCCCCGGGACTAGCGGGGGTGTAAAATCCTACGAGCAGTACTTC.

The gene calls are TRBV6-5 and TRBJ1-2, with D tentatively TRBD1 (6 bases). CDR1 MNHEY and CDR2 SVGAGI come from the germline V gene. CDR3 length equals 14 residues. Trimming took 6 bases from V and 2 from J, leaving 13 bases between them. This CDR3 reads CASRIPGQNYGYTF. For the CDR3, the DNA is TGTGCCAGCAGGATTCCTGGACAGAACTATGGCTACACCTTC.

V is TRBV4-1 and J is TRBJ2-7; D is unresolved. Germline values: CDR1 MGHRA, CDR2 YSYEKL. This CDR3 comprises 16 residues. Trimming stripped 0 bases from V and 0 bases from J, with 12 bases between. Here the CDR3 DNA reads TGCGCCAGCAGCCAAGAGCCTGCCCACAGCTCCTACGAGCAGTACTTC. Translated: CASSQEPAHSSYEQYF.

This chain joins TRBV4-1 and TRBJ2-2, with 9 positions matching TRBD2. Per germline, CDR1 MGHRA and CDR2 YSYEKL. With 5 bases clipped from V and 7 bases from J, the junction kept 14 bases outside the gene matches. This CDR3 is 17 amino acids long. The CDR3: CASSSLAGMVVSGELFF. CDR3 sequence (DNA): TGCGCCAGCAGCTCCCTAGCGGGGATGGTGGTCAGCGGGGAGCTGTTTTTT.

This CDR3 is CASRRQGSNYGYTF. CDR3 nucleotides: TGTGCCAGCAGAAGGCAGGGATCGAACTATGGCTACACCTTC. The chain is built from TRBV6-5 and TRBJ1-2, with a tentative D call TRBD1 (5 bases). Between the trimmed V and J ends, which lost 6 bases and 2 bases, there was a span of 13 bases. The CDR3 covers 14 residues. The germline V gene has CDR1 MNHEY and CDR2 SVGAGI.

The chain joins TRBV6-6 to TRBJ1-5; D ambiguous. Germline V CDR1 and CDR2: MNHNY, SVGAGI (reference sequence). This CDR3 comprises 13 residues. Deletions cut 2 bases from V and 6 bases from J, with 8 bases between. This chain's CDR3 is CASSYRISQPQHF. CDR3 bases: TGTGCCAGCAGTTACCGTATATCTCAGCCCCAGCATTTT.

This clone was counted a few times. The chain recombines TRBV19 with TRBJ1-5; possible D gene TRBD1, 6 bases. CDR3 length equals 14 residues. V was shortened by 5 bases and J by 2 bases, with 10 bases between the two germline ends. Looked up from germline, CDR1 is LNHDA and CDR2 is SQIVND (reference sequence). CDR3: CASSRGGGNQPQHF. CDR3 DNA: TGTGCCAGTAGTCGGGGGGGCGGCAATCAGCCCCAGCATTTT.

The chain recombines TRBV27 with TRBJ2-7, with no clear D. V gave up 0 bases and J gave up 3 bases, with 9 bases separating them. Germline V gene sequence: CDR1 MNHEY, CDR2 SMNVEV (reference sequence). The CDR3 runs 14 residues. This chain's CDR3 is CASSLSESDYEQYF. As DNA, the CDR3 is TGTGCCAGCAGTTTATCGGAGTCCGACTACGAGCAGTACTTC.

V gene TRBV7-2 combines with J gene TRBJ2-7, with a tentative D call TRBD2 (7 bases). The CDR3 totals 15 residues. V lost 3 bases, J lost 10 bases, and 22 bases lay in between. Germline V CDR1 and CDR2: SGHTA, FQGNSA. The CDR3 sequence: CASSFTDFATGGQYF. CDR3 DNA sequence: TGTGCCAGCAGCTTTACGGATTTCGCGACGGGGGGCCAGTACTTC.

V gene TRBV9 combines with J gene TRBJ2-5, with D possibly matching TRBD2 (7 bases). Germline V gene sequence: CDR1 SGDLS, CDR2 YYNGEE. Trimming shortened V by 4 bases and J by 2 bases, and 18 bases separated the two germline ends. This CDR3 spans 16 amino acids. The CDR3 here is CASSSKGGDPQETQYF. The CDR3 region has the DNA TGTGCCAGCAGCTCAAAGGGGGGGGACCCGCAAGAGACCCAGTACTTC. The whole variable domain, filled in from reference TRBV9 and TRBJ2-5, reads DSGVTQTPKHLITATGQRVTLRCSPRSGDLSVYWYQQSLDQGLQFLIQYYNGEERAKGNILERFSAQQFPDLHSELNLSSLELGDSALYFCASSSKGGDPQETQYFGPGTRLLVL.

The chain uses TRBV6-1 and TRBJ1-5; perhaps TRBD1 as D (5 bases). The V gene lost 1 base and the J gene lost 6 bases, with 13 bases spanning the gap. Germline loops: CDR1 MNHNS, CDR2 SASEGT. CDR3 size: 15 residues. This CDR3 is CASSEGGGDVQPQHF. The CDR3 DNA follows: TGTGCCAGCAGTGAAGGTGGGGGGGATGTTCAGCCCCAGCATTTT.

V and J are TRBV29-1 and TRBJ2-1, with D hard to call. The V end was cut by 7 bases, the J end by 8 bases, with 15 bases between. The CDR3 spans 12 residues. The germline gives CDR1 SQVTM, CDR2 ANQGSEA. In nucleotides, the CDR3 is TGCAGCGCTGAGGTTTTCCGGGATGAGCAGTTCTTC. Translation gives CSAEVFRDEQFF.

The V call is TRBV6-5, the J call TRBJ2-1, with TRBD2 matching 7 bases. Germline lookup yields CDR1 MNHEY and CDR2 SVGAGI. The CDR3 is made up of 15 amino acids. The V segment lost 7 bases and the J segment 0 bases; nucleotides outside the gene matches: 6. As DNA, the CDR3 is TGTGCCAGCAATCACGGGGGGAGCTCCTACAATGAGCAGTTCTTC. It specifies CASNHGGSSYNEQFF.

The V call is TRBV11-2, the J call TRBJ2-3; 8 positions match TRBD2. This CDR3 is built from 19 residues. Germline V gene lookup returns CDR1 SGHAT and CDR2 FQNNGV. V gave up 5 bases and J gave up 2 bases; unmatched junction bases: 18. CDR3 nucleotides: TGTGCCAGCAGCGCACCGGGTGGCGGGGGGCCCCTCTTCACAGATACGCAGTATTTT. Protein sequence: CASSAPGGGGPLFTDTQYF.

The gene calls are TRBV7-6 and TRBJ2-3; the D gene is possibly TRBD2 (6 bases). The CDR3 consists of 17 residues. V dropped 2 bases and J dropped 4 bases, with 19 bases sitting between them. CDR1 is SGHVS and CDR2 is FNYEAQ in the germline V gene. The CDR3 nucleotides read TGTGCCAGCAGCTTATCGGTGATTGCTAGCGCCTCAGATACGCAGTATTTT. Protein product: CASSLSVIASASDTQYF.

The chain links TRBV19 to TRBJ2-6; TRBD2 matches at 13 bases. This CDR3 spans 18 amino acids. CDR1 and CDR2 from the germline V gene are LNHDA and SQIVND (reference sequence). The V gene end was trimmed by 5 bases and the J gene end by 0 bases; junction bases not matched to a gene: 4. The CDR3 nucleotides read TGTGCCAGTAGTGGACTAGCGGGGGTACGCTCTGGGGCCAACGTCCTGACTTTC. The encoded protein is CASSGLAGVRSGANVLTF.

This clone was counted between two and nine times. This chain's CDR3 is CASSTRGERAFF. The CDR3 nucleotides read TGTGCCAGTAGTACCAGGGGTGAGAGAGCTTTCTTT. The gene calls are TRBV19 and TRBJ1-1; a possible D gene is TRBD1 (6 bases). This CDR3 has 12 residues. Looked up from germline, CDR1 is LNHDA and CDR2 is SQIVND (reference sequence). Trimming pared 4 bases from V and 10 bases from J, leaving 13 bases between.

The J gene is TRBJ2-3, the V gene TRBV7-9, with D maybe TRBD2 (6 bases). V shed 2 bases and J shed 8 bases, with 14 bases lying between them. CDR3 length: 14 residues. From germline, CDR1 is SEHNR and CDR2 FQNEAQ (reference sequence). This CDR3 reads CASSLLASAVTQYF. The CDR3 region has the DNA TGTGCCAGCAGCTTACTCGCTAGCGCAGTTACGCAGTATTTT.